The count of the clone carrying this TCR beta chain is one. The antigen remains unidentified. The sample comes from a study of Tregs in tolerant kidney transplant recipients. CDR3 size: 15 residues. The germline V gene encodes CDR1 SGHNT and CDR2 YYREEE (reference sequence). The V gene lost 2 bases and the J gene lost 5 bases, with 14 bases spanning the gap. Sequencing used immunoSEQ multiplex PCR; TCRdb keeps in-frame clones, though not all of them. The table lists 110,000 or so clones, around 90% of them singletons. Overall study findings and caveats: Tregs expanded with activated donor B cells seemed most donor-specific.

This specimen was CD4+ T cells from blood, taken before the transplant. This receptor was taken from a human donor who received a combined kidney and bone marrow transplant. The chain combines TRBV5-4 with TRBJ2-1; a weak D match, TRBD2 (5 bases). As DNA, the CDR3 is TGTGCCAGCAGCTTCGGGGTTTTCGGCGACAATGAGCAGTTCTTC. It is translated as CASSFGVFGDNEQFF.